This entry lists 3 T cell receptor beta chains sequenced from one sample in a study of blood T cell repertoires in COVID-19. Data came from immunoSEQ multiplex PCR; TCRdb stores just in-frame clones and leaves some out. In the table there are roughly 200,000 clones, approximately 85% of which are singletons. The specimen was peripheral blood. The receptors were gathered from a woman between 55 and 75 years old with acute or convalescent COVID-19.

The rearrangement links TRBV29-1 to TRBJ1-1; 7 bases align to TRBD1. Germline loops: CDR1 SQVTM, CDR2 ANQGSEA. The CDR3 contains 11 residues. Losses at the gene ends were 7 bases for V and 4 bases for J; bases not matched to a gene: 3. DNA of the CDR3: TGCAGCGGAAACAGGGGCACTGAAGCTTTCTTT. This gives the protein CSGNRGTEAFF. Drawing the rest from reference TRBV29-1 and TRBJ1-1, the complete variable domain is SAVISQKPSRDICQRGTSLTIQCQVDSQVTMMFWYRQQPGQSLTLIATANQGSEATYESGFVIDKFPISRPNLTFSTLTVSNMSPEDSSIYLCSGNRGTEAFFGQGTRLTVV.

The rearrangement uses TRBV3-1 (or the pseudogene TRBV3-2) and TRBJ2-7; D may be TRBD2 (5 bases). The germline V and J ends were trimmed by 1 base and 6 bases, with 7 bases remaining between them. The CDR3 runs 12 residues. Germline V gene data show CDR1 as LGHDT and CDR2 as YNNKEL (reference sequence). The CDR3 DNA follows: TGTGCCAGCAGCCAAGGCGGGCTCGAGCAGTACTTC. It codes for CASSQGGLEQYF.

The rearrangement links TRBV19 to TRBJ2-2, with 7 positions matching TRBD2. V was pared by 5 bases and J by 5 bases, with 11 bases of the junction left unmatched. This CDR3 region has 16 residues. Germline V gene sequence: CDR1 LNHDA, CDR2 SQIVND (reference sequence). The CDR3 here is CASSPSLAYRTGELFF. In DNA, the CDR3 is TGTGCCAGTAGTCCGTCACTAGCGTATCGGACCGGGGAGCTGTTTTTT.